This is a list of T cell receptor beta chains from one sample in a study of identical twins. MiXCR, run by TCRdb on the 5' RACE reads, gives a single entry per CDR3 protein. Of approximately 670,000 distinct CDR3 sequences listed, less than 7% are singletons. Sequenced: naive T cells sorted from blood. Receptors were obtained from a man aged 18 to 30 in good health. The CDR3 runs from the conserved cysteine through the conserved F or W. Each record gives: V gene, J gene, D gene, CDR3 length, clone size, CDR3 protein, CDR3 DNA. D genes are given only for firm matches. Some rows mark clone size as missing; the rest say once, few, many or name a class of expanded clone.

TRBV12-3/TRBV12-4,TRBJ2-3,-,14,many,CASRPTHSTDTQYF,TGTGCCAGCAGACCGACACATAGCACAGATACGCAGTATTTT
TRBV9,TRBJ2-4,-,16,many,CASSVATEGAKNIQYF,TGTGCCAGCAGCGTAGCAACGGAGGGGGCCAAAAACATTCAGTACTTC
TRBV10-3,TRBJ2-1,TRBD2,20,-,CAIRARTSGRAGSSYNEQFF,TGTGCCATCCGGGCGCGGACTAGCGGGAGGGCCGGGAGCTCCTACAATGAGCAGTTCTTC
TRBV5-1,TRBJ2-2,-,15,many,CASSPIGLEAGELFF,TGCGCCAGCAGCCCCATCGGTCTCGAAGCCGGGGAGCTGTTTTTT
TRBV20-1,TRBJ2-2,TRBD2,16,many,CSARGYGRGTTGELFF,TGCAGTGCTAGAGGATACGGGAGGGGAACCACCGGGGAGCTGTTTTTT
TRBV5-1,TRBJ1-6,TRBD1,13,many,CASSPGQGSTLHF,TGCGCCAGCAGCCCAGGACAGGGTTCGACCCTCCACTTT
TRBV7-2,TRBJ2-2,TRBD2,15,-,CASSPTSGSSGELFF,TGTGCCAGCAGTCCGACTAGCGGGAGCTCCGGGGAGCTGTTTTTT
TRBV20-1,TRBJ1-1,-,14,many,CSAREYGGNTEAFF,TGCAGTGCTAGAGAGTACGGGGGCAACACTGAAGCTTTCTTT
TRBV12-5,TRBJ1-3,TRBD1,16,few,CASGLVGQAPGNTIYF,TGTGCTAGTGGTTTGGTGGGACAGGCGCCTGGAAACACCATATATTTT
TRBV12-3/TRBV12-4,TRBJ2-1,TRBD2,14,many,CASRKLAGGYEQFF,TGTGCCAGCAGAAAACTAGCGGGAGGCTATGAGCAGTTCTTC
TRBV6-2/TRBV6-3,TRBJ2-7,-,15,-,CASRRSGAVYYEQYF,TGTGCCAGCAGACGGAGTGGGGCGGTTTACTACGAGCAGTACTTC
TRBV20-1,TRBJ1-5,TRBD1,14,few,CSARERGQGQPQHF,TGCAGTGCTAGAGAGAGGGGGCAGGGTCAGCCCCAGCATTTT
TRBV20-1,TRBJ2-3,-,12,many,CSATLGTDTQYF,TGCAGTGCTACCCTGGGTACAGATACGCAGTATTTT
TRBV7-2,TRBJ2-5,-,14,-,CASSSLGPGETQYF,TGTGCCAGCAGCTCACTTGGACCCGGGGAGACCCAGTACTTC
TRBV11-2,TRBJ1-5,-,13,few,CASSPNTNQPQHF,TGTGCCAGCAGCCCTAATACGAATCAGCCCCAGCATTTT
TRBV12-3/TRBV12-4,TRBJ2-3,TRBD2,15,many,CASRDSGRAKDTQYF,TGTGCCAGCAGGGATAGCGGGAGGGCCAAGGATACGCAGTATTTT
TRBV24-1,TRBJ1-5,-,14,few,CATSDFKGNQPQHF,TGTGCCACCAGTGATTTTAAGGGGAATCAGCCCCAGCATTTT
TRBV18,TRBJ2-1,-,13,few,CASSRPRPNEQFF,TGTGCCAGCTCACGCCCCAGACCCAATGAGCAGTTCTTC
TRBV5-1,TRBJ2-1,-,12,many,CASSLAFREQFF,TGCGCCAGCAGCTTGGCGTTCCGAGAGCAGTTCTTC
TRBV12-3/TRBV12-4,TRBJ2-7,-,14,many,CASSFSVEVYEQYF,TGTGCCAGCAGTTTTTCCGTGGAAGTCTACGAGCAGTACTTC
TRBV20-1,TRBJ2-5,-,15,many,CSARDSVRVTETQYF,TGCAGTGCTAGAGATTCCGTCCGGGTAACGGAGACCCAGTACTTC
TRBV20-1,TRBJ2-3,TRBD2,14,-,CSALSGTRDGTQYF,TGCAGTGCTCTTTCCGGGACTAGGGATGGTACGCAGTATTTT
TRBV6-2/TRBV6-3,TRBJ1-4,-,15,-,CASSTPGHGLEKLLF,TGTGCCAGCAGTACCCCGGGACACGGACTTGAAAAACTGCTTTTT
TRBV6-1,TRBJ1-4,-,15,many,CASRPRADSNEKLFF,TGTGCCAGCAGACCCCGGGCTGACTCTAATGAAAAACTGTTTTTT
TRBV20-1,TRBJ2-1,TRBD2,18,-,CSASGALGGGNSYNEQFF,TGCAGTGCTAGTGGGGCTCTCGGGGGGGGGAACTCCTACAATGAGCAGTTCTTC
TRBV12-3/TRBV12-4,TRBJ1-6,-,13,-,CASSRVGFSPLHF,TGTGCCAGCAGCCGCGTCGGTTTTTCACCCCTCCACTTT
TRBV4-1,TRBJ2-1,-,14,few,CASSQAGWGNEQFF,TGCGCCAGCAGCCAAGCTGGTTGGGGCAATGAGCAGTTCTTC
TRBV12-3/TRBV12-4,TRBJ1-2,-,13,many,CASSLADSYGYTF,TGTGCCAGCAGTTTGGCCGACAGCTATGGCTACACCTTC
TRBV20-1,TRBJ2-1,-,11,-,CSVDSGNEQFF,TGCAGTGTCGACTCGGGCAATGAGCAGTTCTTC
TRBV4-2,TRBJ2-2,TRBD2,18,many,CASSLETRLAGDTGELFF,TGTGCCAGCAGCCTAGAAACCCGACTAGCGGGAGACACCGGGGAGCTGTTTTTT
TRBV19,TRBJ1-1,TRBD1,16,-,CASRIGTGFPGAEAFF,TGTGCCAGTAGAATCGGGACAGGGTTTCCGGGCGCTGAAGCTTTCTTT
TRBV29-1,TRBJ1-2,TRBD1,15,few,CSVDVWDRGRRGYTF,TGCAGCGTTGACGTTTGGGACAGGGGGCGACGAGGCTACACCTTC
TRBV7-2,TRBJ2-7,TRBD2,14,-,CASRSPGGTYEQYF,TGTGCCAGCAGATCGCCCGGGGGGACCTACGAGCAGTACTTC
TRBV7-9,TRBJ2-2,-,12,-,CASNFWTGELFF,TGTGCCAGCAACTTTTGGACCGGGGAGCTGTTTTTT
TRBV7-9,TRBJ1-5,-,13,few,CASSRGQNQLQHF,TGTGCCAGCAGCCGTGGGCAGAACCAGCTCCAGCATTTT
TRBV12-5,TRBJ2-3,-,14,-,CASGLGARTDTQYF,TGTGCTAGTGGTTTGGGGGCCCGCACAGATACGCAGTATTTT
TRBV5-6,TRBJ1-2,-,11,-,CASSLGQGYTF,TGTGCCAGCAGCCTAGGACAGGGCTACACCTTC
TRBV15,TRBJ2-2,TRBD2,20,few,CATSRDPRTSGSSNTGELFF,TGTGCCACCAGCAGAGATCCCAGGACTAGCGGGAGTTCGAACACCGGGGAGCTGTTTTTT
TRBV24-1,TRBJ2-3,-,12,few,CATSGGTDTQYF,TGTGCCACCAGTGGTGGGACAGATACGCAGTATTTT
TRBV29-1,TRBJ2-1,-,13,-,CSVTGDSYNEQFF,TGCAGCGTAACCGGTGACTCCTACAATGAGCAGTTCTTC
TRBV5-1,TRBJ2-2,-,13,-,CASRGETTGELFF,TGCGCCAGCAGGGGGGAGACCACCGGGGAGCTGTTTTTT